One sample yielded the 4 T cell receptor beta chains listed below, sequenced in a study of blood T cell repertoires in COVID-19. The table came from immunoSEQ multiplex PCR; TCRdb's copy has only in-frame clones and leaves some out. The repertoire includes approximately 360,000 clones, roughly 80% of them detected once, and around 5% sits in the top ten. Sequencing input: PBMCs or T cells enriched from blood (not recorded which). These receptors originate from a woman between 45 and 60 years old who had recovered from COVID-19.

This clone was seen a single time. The chain has TRBV14 and TRBJ1-1, with a possible D match to TRBD1 (6 bases). The CDR3 covers 14 residues. Germline-derived CDR1 and CDR2 are SGHDN and FVKESK. The V gene lost 5 bases and the J gene lost 0 bases, with 10 bases spanning the gap. CDR3 in amino acids: CASSVYRVNTEAFF. CDR3 coding DNA: TGTGCCAGCAGCGTATACAGGGTGAACACTGAAGCTTTCTTT.

In this sample, this clone turned up once. This chain links TRBV10-3 with TRBJ1-5; weak D call: TRBD1 (5 bases). V was pared by 10 bases and J by 6 bases, with 22 bases between. Germline values: CDR1 ENHRY, CDR2 SYGVKD. The CDR3 totals 15 residues. The CDR3 region is CASGAGLRVGQPQHF. DNA of the CDR3: TGTGCCAGCGGGGCGGGACTGCGGGTCGGTCAGCCCCAGCATTTT.

The chain carries TRBV5-1 and TRBJ1-2; perhaps TRBD1 as D (5 bases). The CDR3 has 14 residues. Germline CDR1 and CDR2: SGHRS and YFSETQ. The V and J ends lost 3 bases and 5 bases respectively, with 14 bases between them. The CDR3 reads CASSWGDSDYGYTF. As DNA, the CDR3 is TGCGCCAGCAGCTGGGGTGACAGCGATTATGGCTACACCTTC.

The chain uses TRBV9 and TRBJ2-1; TRBD1 might be the D (6 bases). Germline CDR1 and CDR2: SGDLS and YYNGEE. V was pared by 4 bases and J by 4 bases, with 9 bases between. This CDR3 comprises 13 residues. CDR3 bases: TGTGCCAGCAGCTCAGGGGTGTACAATGAGCAGTTCTTC. Its translation is CASSSGVYNEQFF.